The rows below give T cell receptor beta chains drawn from one sample of a study of siplizumab effects on memory and regulatory T cells. Generated by immunoSEQ multiplex PCR, the TCRdb table keeps only in-frame clones and is missing some. The table shows 70,000 or so clones, with roughly nine tenths occurring only once. The sequenced sample consisted of CD8+ T cells sorted from blood. These receptors were obtained from a human donor in good health. CDR3s include the opening cysteine and the closing phenylalanine or tryptophan. D genes are given only for firm matches. Size is omitted from some rows. Given values are once, few, many or a class for expanded clones.

>.|TRBV6-1|TRBD2|TRBJ2-7|15
TGTGCCAGCAGTTTCCCGACTAGCGGACTCTACGAGCAGTACTTC
CASSFPTSGLYEQYF
>.|TRBV19|TRBD1|TRBJ2-7|14
TGTGCCAGTAGTATGGGGACAGGGCCCTACGAGCAGTACTTC
CASSMGTGPYEQYF
>.|TRBV7-9|TRBD1|TRBJ1-2|16
TGTGCCAGCAGCCCCGCTTTCGGGGACAGGGTAGAGGGCTACACCTTC
CASSPAFGDRVEGYTF
>.|TRBV6-4|TRBD1|TRBJ1-1|16
TGTGCCAGCAGTGACTCAGGGGACAGAGTGAACACTGAAGCTTTCTTT
CASSDSGDRVNTEAFF
>.|TRBV6-4|.|TRBJ1-2|16
TGTGCCAGCAGTGCGGTGACCCACGGAAAGACCTATGGCTACACCTTC
CASSAVTHGKTYGYTF
>few|TRBV19|.|TRBJ2-1|12
TGTGCCAGTAGTATAGGGGGGAATGAGCAGTTCTTC
CASSIGGNEQFF
>once|TRBV19|.|TRBJ2-2|15
TGTGCCAGTATTGGCGGGGGCTTACACACCGGGGAGCTGTTTTTT
CASIGGGLHTGELFF
>.|TRBV27|.|TRBJ1-1|14
TGTGCCAGCAGTTCCCCACGGATGAACACTGAAGCTTTCTTT
CASSSPRMNTEAFF
>.|TRBV27|.|TRBJ1-2|16
TGTGCCAGCAGTTTATCTGGGGCAGGGGACGGAAATGGCTACACCTTC
CASSLSGAGDGNGYTF
>.|TRBV6-6|.|TRBJ1-2|15
TGTGCCAGCAGTTACTCGGTCTCGGCCCCAAGAGGCTACACCTTC
CASSYSVSAPRGYTF
>.|TRBV29-1|TRBD1|TRBJ2-7|12
TGCAGCGTACAGGGGGTATCCTACGAGCAGTACTTC
CSVQGVSYEQYF
>.|TRBV6-5|.|TRBJ1-2|16
TGTGCCAGCAGTTCCCACCCGCGGCCAGGACACTATGGCTACACCTTC
CASSSHPRPGHYGYTF
>.|TRBV27|.|TRBJ1-6|13
TGTGCCAGCAGTTCGGGAAATAATTCACCCCTCCACTTT
CASSSGNNSPLHF
>.|TRBV29-1|.|TRBJ1-2|10
TGCAGCGTTGACGGGGGCGGACATAGCTTC
CSVDGGGHSF
>few|TRBV4-2|TRBD1|TRBJ2-7|15
TGTGCCAGCAGCGGTAGTGCAGGGGGTACGAGCGAGCAGTACTTC
CASSGSAGGTSEQYF
>.|TRBV20-1|.|TRBJ1-2|11
TGCAGTGCTAAGGTTGGGGATGGCTACACCTTC
CSAKVGDGYTF
>.|TRBV4-1|.|TRBJ1-2|14
TGCGCCAGCAGCCGGGGTGGAGCGGTATATGGCTACACCTTC
CASSRGGAVYGYTF
>.|TRBV12-5|.|TRBJ1-1|15
TGTGCTAGTGGTCTCATCCCAGACGTGGGCACTGAAGCTTTCTTT
CASGLIPDVGTEAFF
>.|TRBV10-2|.|TRBJ2-2|14
TGCGCCAGCACCCCCGACAGGCCGTACCCGGAGCTGTTTTTT
CASTPDRPYPELFF
>.|TRBV5-1|.|TRBJ2-1|19
TGCGCCAGCAGTGTTGGAGGAGTTGCGGACAACGGCTTCTACAATGAGCAGTTCTTC
CASSVGGVADNGFYNEQFF
>.|TRBV14|TRBD1|TRBJ2-2|18
TGTGCCAGCAGCCACTTATCCGGGACAGGGGGCTACACCGGGGAGCTGTTTTTT
CASSHLSGTGGYTGELFF
>.|TRBV6-6|.|TRBJ2-7|14
TGTGCCAGCAGTTACGAGGACAGTCTCTACGAGCAGTACTTC
CASSYEDSLYEQYF
>few|TRBV6-4|.|TRBJ2-3|15
TGTGCCAGCAGTGCCGTTAGGGGAGGCACAGATACGCAGTATTTT
CASSAVRGGTDTQYF
>.|TRBV4-2|.|TRBJ1-1|15
TGTGCCAGCAGCTATGTGTCGGGGGTGAACACTGAAGCTTTCTTT
CASSYVSGVNTEAFF
>.|TRBV5-1|.|TRBJ2-3|13
TGCGCCAGCAGCTGGGGCTACGGAGATACGCAGTATTTT
CASSWGYGDTQYF
>.|TRBV6-5|.|TRBJ2-1|15
TGTGCCAGCAGCACCGACTCCCCGGTTTACAATGAGCAGTTCTTC
CASSTDSPVYNEQFF
>.|TRBV5-8|TRBD1|TRBJ1-5|14
TGTGCCAGCAGCCCCAGACAGGGGAATCAGCCCCAGCATTTT
CASSPRQGNQPQHF
>many|TRBV30|.|TRBJ1-2|17
TGTGCCTGGAGTTCACCGGGACTCACGCTCCCTTGGGGTGGCTACACCTTC
CAWSSPGLTLPWGGYTF
>once|TRBV5-4|.|TRBJ2-7|13
TGTGCCAGCAGCGCCCCCCCCTACCACGAGCAGTACTTC
CASSAPPYHEQYF
>once|TRBV15|.|TRBJ2-1|16
TGTGCCACCAGCAGAGATCAAGGCAGGGGCTCGGATGAGCAGTTCTTC
CATSRDQGRGSDEQFF
>.|TRBV6-1|TRBD1|TRBJ1-2|18
TGTGCCAGCAGTGAAGCGCGAGGTGGACAGGCACGATTATCGGGCTACACCTTC
CASSEARGGQARLSGYTF
>.|TRBV7-9|TRBD2|TRBJ2-1|16
TGTGCCAGCAGCTTAGATCTAGCGGGAGGGCCTTGGGAGCAGTTCTTC
CASSLDLAGGPWEQFF
>.|TRBV27|.|TRBJ1-5|14
TGTGCCAGCAGTTTAGGGGGCAACAATCAGCCCCAGCATTTT
CASSLGGNNQPQHF
>.|TRBV27|.|TRBJ1-2|13
TGTGCCAGCAGCACCCCCGACAGTATGAGCTACACCTTC
CASSTPDSMSYTF
>.|TRBV27|TRBD1|TRBJ2-7|15
TGTGCCAGCAGTTGGACAGGGCGTTTTAACTACGAGCAGTACTTC
CASSWTGRFNYEQYF
>.|TRBV5-8|.|TRBJ2-2|15
TGTGCCAGCAGCTCCGGGACTCCGAACACCGGGGAGCTGTTTTTT
CASSSGTPNTGELFF
>.|TRBV7-9|.|TRBJ2-7|14
TGTGCCAGCAGCTTAGTCGCGGAAACCTACGAGCAGTACTTC
CASSLVAETYEQYF
>.|TRBV10-3|TRBD1|TRBJ2-5|14
TGTGCCATCAGTGCGGGACAGACCCAAGAGACCCAGTACTTC
CAISAGQTQETQYF
>.|TRBV7-9|.|TRBJ2-3|13
TGTGCCAGCAGCTCTCCCCGGGAGGATACGCAGTATTTT
CASSSPREDTQYF
>.|TRBV11-2|.|TRBJ1-1|16
TGTGCCAGCAGCTTAGGACTGGGGCGAGTGAACACTGAAGCTTTCTTT
CASSLGLGRVNTEAFF
>.|TRBV19|.|TRBJ1-3|15
TGTGCCAGTAGTATGAGGGAGCCCACTGGAAACACCATATATTTT
CASSMREPTGNTIYF
>.|TRBV2|.|TRBJ2-1|11
TGTGCCAGCAGTGGACAGAACGGGCAGTTCTTC
CASSGQNGQFF
>.|TRBV5-6|.|TRBJ2-7|13
TGTGCCAGCAGCTTGTCTAACGCCTACGAGCAGTACTTC
CASSLSNAYEQYF
>.|TRBV11-2|.|TRBJ2-2|16
TGTGCCAGCAGCTTAAACCCTGGACAGAACACCGGGGAGCTGTTTTTT
CASSLNPGQNTGELFF
>.|TRBV27|.|TRBJ2-7|13
TGTGCCAGCAGGGAACCTCTCTCCTACGAGCAGTACTTC
CASREPLSYEQYF
>once|TRBV4-1|.|TRBJ2-5|12
TGCGCCAGCAGCTTCTCAGGGGAGACCCAGTACTTC
CASSFSGETQYF
>.|TRBV5-1|.|TRBJ2-7|14
TGCGCCAGCAGCCACCCCGGGGGTATTAACGAGCAGTACTTC
CASSHPGGINEQYF
>.|TRBV7-9|TRBD2|TRBJ2-1|14
TGTGCCAGCAGAGGTCTAGCGGGAGGGCATGAGCAGTTCTTC
CASRGLAGGHEQFF
>once|TRBV7-9|.|TRBJ2-7|12
TGTGCCAGCAGCTTATTAGGGCACGAGCAGTACTTC
CASSLLGHEQYF
>once|TRBV2|TRBD2|TRBJ2-1|18
TGTGCCAGCATCAGGACACGGACCGGGACTAGCGGGGGTGTTGCGCAGTTCTTC
CASIRTRTGTSGGVAQFF